This TCR beta chain was recovered during a study of T cells after posttransplantation cyclophosphamide. Notes on the study in general: Later post-transplant blood repertoires were often dominated by donor CD8+ memory clones.

As regards this clone: Antigen unknown.

Measured with immunoSEQ multiplex PCR; TCRdb has only the in-frame clones, and not every one. The sample comprises under 5,000 clones, 95% of which are singletons, and 0.61% rests with the top ten. Germline V CDR1 and CDR2: LGHNA, YNFKEQ. Unmatched junction bases numbered 12, after V lost 4 bases and J lost 0 bases. The CDR3 loop spans 17 amino acids. The chain links TRBV4-2 to TRBJ2-7; 7 bases fit TRBD1. Input material: naive CD4+ T cells sorted from PBMCs. This TCR was sampled from a man aged 50 or older. The CDR3 DNA reads TGTGCCAGCAGCCGGCAGGGACAGCTACTTTACTCCTACGAGCAGTACTTC. Translation: CASSRQGQLLYSYEQYF.